This T cell receptor (beta chain) emerged from a study of blood T cell repertoires in COVID-19 (dated by TCRdb to about 2020). Regarding the complete study: Samples from collaborators originated in the United States, Italy and Spain and spanned both the acute and convalescent phases of COVID-19. The prospective study material was composed of cDNA or gDNA derived from T cells, B-cell-depleted T cells, or PBMCs. Deeply sampled blood TCRbeta repertoires from subjects exposed to, actively infected with, or recovered from COVID-19 were included in the dataset. The repertoires were made available in a free public database intended to serve as a resource for research on the immune response to SARS-CoV-2. Samples came from the ongoing ImmuneRACE study (first 160 participants) plus 1,254 subjects from 6 global collaborators. A de-identified subject ID, COVID-19 status, age in years and sex were almost always included in the sample metadata. HLA class I and class II types, where available, came from metadata supplied by the sample provider rather than from assay-based typing.

Results and caveats for the whole study, not just this receptor: The amount of clinical and demographic metadata varied by source and participant and was provided uncurated.

V sheds 6 bases and J sheds 7 bases, leaving 19 bases between their ends. The CDR3 runs 14 residues from the cysteine to the phenylalanine. Of all the DNA, just the CDR3 is kept, 42 bases in frame from base 1. The germline V gene supplies CDR1 MDHEN and CDR2 SYDVKM. Regarding this clone: It has no known antigen specificity. Qualities for individual bases were not recorded, and no much larger clone is one base off.

TCRbeta CDR3 regions were amplified from genomic DNA using the immunoSEQ Assay, a bias-controlled multiplex PCR. The paper's data handling went like this. The number of nucleated cells in each sample was estimated from the amplification of reference gene primers within the assay. To quantify the absolute abundance of each unique TCRbeta CDR3 rearrangement, sequence reads were collapsed and filtered. For each sample, productive Simpson clonality was calculated as the square root of Simpson's diversity index over productive rearrangements. Imported from immuneACCESS, the table was reduced by TCRdb to in-frame sequences with V and J called. These copies leave out some clones; in studies compared against another copy, an unresolved V gene accounts for under half, and the cause of the remainder is not known. V and J calls and clone size are given by that table; D and trimming were obtained from the DNA. The sample table records 31,000 or so clones; around 87% of these occur just once. The biggest ten clones account for approximately 1.5% of the sample.

The collaborating institutions used their own protocols to collect whole blood in K2EDTA tubes. Collaborator samples were shipped for TCRbeta analysis as frozen whole blood, isolated PBMCs, or DNA extracted from either sample type. The chain was built from TRBV28 and TRBJ2-7, and the D gene may be TRBD2, 6 bases matching. The sequenced sample consisted of peripheral blood. This TCR came from a man in his 60s with active COVID-19. The CDR3 here reads CASRPPGGVEEQYF. The DNA reads as follows: TGTGCCAGCAGACCACCCGGCGGGGTAGAAGAGCAGTACTTC.